A single sample is the source of the 17 T cell receptor beta chains below, sequenced in a study of T cell changes during pregnancy in multiple sclerosis (dated by TCRdb to between 2018 and 2020). The library was obtained by the immunoSEQ multiplex PCR assay. Here the immuneACCESS table is served through TCRdb, limited to in-frame sequences with V and J called. Missing clones are a known gap in these copies; in checked studies unresolved V genes cover under half, and the rest lacks a known reason. This sample holds approximately 94,000 clones; about 92% were observed only once. The ten largest clonotypes hold about 2% of the sample. The sequenced sample was peripheral blood, obtained after pregnancy. These receptors were obtained from a female donor with multiple sclerosis, enrolled in a pregnancy study.

This clone was seen once. V is TRBV6-5 and J is TRBJ1-1; TRBD1 is a possible D gene (5 bases). The germline CDR1 and CDR2 sequences are MNHEY and SVGAGI. The CDR3 loop spans 13 amino acids. V lost 6 bases and J 3 bases, leaving 11 bases between the germline ends. The CDR3, as DNA: TGTGCCAGCAGGTGGGGCCGAGACACTGAAGCTTTCTTT. Translated: CASRWGRDTEAFF.

J is TRBJ1-3 and V is TRBV25-1, with TRBD1 matching 8 bases. CDR3 length: 15 residues. The germline gives CDR1 MGHDK, CDR2 SYGVNS. V lost 8 bases to trimming and J lost 2 bases; unmatched junction nucleotides: 8. The CDR3 DNA sequence: TGTGCCAGCCGAACAGGGGGTTTAACTGGAAACACCATATATTTT. Protein sequence: CASRTGGLTGNTIYF.

V and J are TRBV7-8 and TRBJ1-3; TRBD1 is a possible D gene (5 bases). Trimming stripped 3 bases from V and 3 bases from J, with 9 bases between. This CDR3 has 14 residues. From germline, CDR1 is SGHVS and CDR2 FQNEAQ. The CDR3 here is CASSFYGGGNTIYF. For the CDR3, the DNA is TGTGCCAGCAGCTTTTACGGGGGTGGAAACACCATATATTTT.

DNA for the CDR3: TGTGCCAGCAGACAGGGGGCGACTGGAAACACCATATATTTT. This codes for CASRQGATGNTIYF. The V call is TRBV6-6, the J call TRBJ1-3; 9 nucleotides match TRBD1. The CDR3 loop spans 14 amino acids. The germline CDR1 and CDR2 sequences are MNHNY and SVGAGI (reference sequence). J lost 2 bases, V lost 6 bases, and 2 bases had no gene match.

The sample holds a few counts of this clone. This chain joins TRBV20-1 and TRBJ2-7; D possibly corresponds to TRBD2 (7 bases). V was clipped by 6 bases and J by 6 bases, with 12 bases between them. Germline assignment: CDR1 DFQATT and CDR2 SNEGSKA (reference sequence). There are 11 residues in the CDR3. CDR3 amino acids: CSAPRGAEQYF. The CDR3 bases are TGCAGTGCACCCCGGGGGGCCGAGCAGTACTTC.

The genes are TRBV9 and TRBJ1-6, with D possibly being TRBD1 (6 bases). The ends were cut back, 4 bases at V and 8 bases at J, with 13 bases in the middle. The length of the CDR3 is 14 residues. Germline values: CDR1 SGDLS, CDR2 YYNGEE. The CDR3 is CASSRQGTYSPLHF. In DNA form, the CDR3 reads TGTGCCAGCAGCCGCCAGGGGACATATTCACCCCTCCACTTT.

The rearrangement uses TRBV30 and TRBJ1-4; D perhaps matches TRBD1 (6 bases). V gave up 1 base and J gave up 8 bases, with 14 bases separating them. The CDR3 extends over 14 amino acids. Germline V gene sequence: CDR1 GTSNPN, CDR2 SVGIG (reference sequence). The CDR3 reads CAWSGGGHPEKLFF. The CDR3 region has the DNA TGTGCCTGGAGTGGGGGGGGACATCCAGAAAAACTGTTTTTT.

This chain links TRBV28 with TRBJ1-2; TRBD1 might be the D (5 bases). V lost 2 bases to trimming and J lost 4 bases, with 17 bases between them. Germline CDR1 and CDR2: MDHEN and SYDVKM. The CDR3 loop spans 16 amino acids. This CDR3 is CASSLGWTPGPYGYTF. In DNA form, the CDR3 reads TGTGCCAGCAGTTTAGGTTGGACACCGGGCCCCTATGGCTACACCTTC.

The chain carries TRBV28 and TRBJ2-1; possible D gene TRBD1, 5 bases. The CDR3 covers 12 residues. CDR1 and CDR2 (germline): MDHEN, SYDVKM. Trimming stripped 8 bases from V and 5 bases from J, with 10 bases between. The DNA of the CDR3 is TGTGCCAGCTTGGGGCGAGACAATGAGCAGTTCTTC. Amino acid sequence: CASLGRDNEQFF.

Written as DNA, the CDR3 is TGTGCCAGCAGTGAATTTCCCTCATGGCGAGACAGGGCTGTCGGCACAGATACGCAGTATTTT. Translated, it gives CASSEFPSWRDRAVGTDTQYF. J is TRBJ2-3 and V is TRBV2; 7 nucleotides align to TRBD1. CDR3 size: 21 residues. Germline assignment: CDR1 SNHLY and CDR2 FYNNEI. With 2 bases clipped from V and 1 base from J, the junction kept 21 bases outside the gene matches.

The chain has TRBV7-2 and TRBJ2-7, with 10 nucleotides matching TRBD2. The CDR3 totals 16 residues. Germline V gives CDR1 SGHTA, CDR2 FQGNSA. With 4 bases clipped from V and 0 bases from J, the junction kept 6 bases outside the gene matches. In DNA form, the CDR3 reads TGTGCCAGCAGCTCCCCCCAGCGGGAGGGCTCCTACGAGCAGTACTTC. Amino acids: CASSSPQREGSYEQYF.

The chain joins TRBV30 to TRBJ1-5; D is perhaps TRBD1 (5 bases). There are 14 residues in the CDR3. Germline V gives CDR1 GTSNPN, CDR2 SVGIG (reference sequence). The V gene lost 3 bases and the J gene lost 4 bases, with 13 bases spanning the gap. The CDR3 DNA reads TGTGCCTGGAGGGTGGGGCTTATTAATCAGCCCCAGCATTTT. The encoded protein is CAWRVGLINQPQHF.

The J gene is TRBJ1-1, the V gene TRBV29-1, with D hard to call. V lost 5 bases to trimming and J lost 6 bases, with 19 bases between them. CDR1 and CDR2 from the germline V gene are SQVTM and ANQGSEA. The length of the CDR3 is 14 residues. The CDR3 sequence: CSVLSGRGGAEAFF. DNA for the CDR3: TGCAGCGTTTTAAGCGGTCGCGGTGGGGCTGAAGCTTTCTTT.

The genes are TRBV9 and TRBJ2-1, with 9 bases identical to TRBD1. J lost 7 bases, V lost 3 bases, and 5 bases had no gene match. CDR3 length equals 14 residues. Germline V gene sequence: CDR1 SGDLS, CDR2 YYNGEE. The CDR3 region is CASSAGQGMNEQFF. The CDR3 DNA reads TGTGCCAGCAGCGCCGGACAGGGGATGAATGAGCAGTTCTTC.

The gene calls are TRBV9 and TRBJ1-2; D possibly corresponds to TRBD1 (6 bases). V gave up 0 bases and J gave up 2 bases, with 11 bases separating them. Germline V gives CDR1 SGDLS, CDR2 YYNGEE. The CDR3 covers 15 residues. Here the CDR3 DNA reads TGTGCCAGCAGCGTAGAGGGACACTCGAACTATGGCTACACCTTC. Protein sequence: CASSVEGHSNYGYTF.

This sequence joins TRBV6-6 and TRBJ1-6, with TRBD1 matching over 9 bases. Trimming removed 5 bases from V and 9 bases from J; junction bases left unmatched: 5. The CDR3 spans 14 residues. From germline, CDR1 is MNHNY and CDR2 SVGAGI (reference sequence). CDR3 sequence reads: CASSQQGAGSPLHF. In nucleotides, the CDR3 is TGTGCCAGCAGTCAACAGGGGGCTGGTTCACCCCTCCACTTT.

This chain connects TRBV7-4 to TRBJ2-7, with D possibly matching TRBD2 (8 bases). Germline V gives CDR1 SGHVT, CDR2 SQSDAQ. The CDR3 covers 17 residues. V was cut by 3 bases and J by 5 bases, with 23 bases left in between. In DNA, the CDR3 is TGTGCCAGCAGCTTCCGGAAACAGGGGACTAGAGGGGACGAGCAGTACTTC. Protein sequence: CASSFRKQGTRGDEQYF.